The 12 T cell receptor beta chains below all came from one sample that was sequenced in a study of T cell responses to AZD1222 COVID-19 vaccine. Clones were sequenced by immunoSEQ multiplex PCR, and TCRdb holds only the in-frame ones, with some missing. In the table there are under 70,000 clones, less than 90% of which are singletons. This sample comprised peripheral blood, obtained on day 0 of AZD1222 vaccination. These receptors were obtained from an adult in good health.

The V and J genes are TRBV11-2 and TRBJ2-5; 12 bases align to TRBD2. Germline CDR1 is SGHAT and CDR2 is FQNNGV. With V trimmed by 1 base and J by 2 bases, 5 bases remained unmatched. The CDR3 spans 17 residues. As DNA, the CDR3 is TGTGCCAGCAGCTTAGGGAGACTAGCGGGAGCACAAGAGACCCAGTACTTC. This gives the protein CASSLGRLAGAQETQYF.

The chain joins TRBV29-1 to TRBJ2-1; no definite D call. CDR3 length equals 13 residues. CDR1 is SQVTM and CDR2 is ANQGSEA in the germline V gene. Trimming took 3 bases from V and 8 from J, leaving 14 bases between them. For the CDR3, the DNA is TGCAGCGTTGATCTCGATAGCCGGTATGAGCAGTTCTTC. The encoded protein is CSVDLDSRYEQFF.

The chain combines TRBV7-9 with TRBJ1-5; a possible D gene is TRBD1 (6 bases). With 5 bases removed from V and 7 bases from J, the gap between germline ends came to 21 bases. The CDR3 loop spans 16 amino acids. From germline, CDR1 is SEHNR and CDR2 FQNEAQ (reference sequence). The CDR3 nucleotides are TGTGCCAGCAGCCGATCCGGGACATCCCAAGGGCAGCCCCAGCATTTT. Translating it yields CASSRSGTSQGQPQHF.

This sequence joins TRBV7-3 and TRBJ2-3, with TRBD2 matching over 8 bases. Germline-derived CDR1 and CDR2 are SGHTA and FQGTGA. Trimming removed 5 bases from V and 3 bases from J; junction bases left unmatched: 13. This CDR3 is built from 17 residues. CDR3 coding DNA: TGTGCCAGCAGCCCCGACGGCGGGGGGCCAGGGACAGATACGCAGTATTTT. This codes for CASSPDGGGPGTDTQYF. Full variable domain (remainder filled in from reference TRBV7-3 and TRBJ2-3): GAGVSQTPSNKVTEKGKYVELRCDPISGHTALYWYRQSLGQGPEFLIYFQGTGAADDSGLPNDRFFAVRPEGSVSTLKIQRTERGDSAVYLCASSPDGGGPGTDTQYFGPGTRLTVL.

The CDR3 loop is CASSPETSGRLSEQFF. CDR3 coding DNA: TGTGCCAGCAGCCCAGAGACTAGCGGGAGATTAAGTGAGCAGTTCTTC. The chain couples TRBV7-2 to TRBJ2-1; 12 bases line up with TRBD2. The CDR3 spans 16 residues. Trimming at V came to 5 bases and at J to 9 bases, leaving 11 bases not matched to a gene. Germline assignment: CDR1 SGHTA and CDR2 FQGNSA.

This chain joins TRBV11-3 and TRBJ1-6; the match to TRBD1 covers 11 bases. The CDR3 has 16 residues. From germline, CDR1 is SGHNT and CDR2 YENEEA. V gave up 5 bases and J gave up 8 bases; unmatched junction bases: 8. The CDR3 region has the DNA TGTGCCAGCAGCCACGGGACAGGGGGTTCGGATTCACCCCTCCACTTT. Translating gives CASSHGTGGSDSPLHF.

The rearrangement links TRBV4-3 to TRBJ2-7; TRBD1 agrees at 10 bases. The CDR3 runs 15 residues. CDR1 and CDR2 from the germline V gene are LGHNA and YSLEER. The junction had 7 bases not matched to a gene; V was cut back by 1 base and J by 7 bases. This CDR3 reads CASSQAGTGESEQYF. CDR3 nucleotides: TGCGCCAGCAGCCAAGCCGGGACAGGGGAGTCTGAGCAGTACTTC.

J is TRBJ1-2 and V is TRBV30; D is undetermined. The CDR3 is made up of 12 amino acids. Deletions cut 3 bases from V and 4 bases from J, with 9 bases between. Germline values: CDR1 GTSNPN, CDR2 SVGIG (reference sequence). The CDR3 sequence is CAWRIGRYGYTF. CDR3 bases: TGTGCCTGGAGGATAGGGCGCTATGGCTACACCTTC.

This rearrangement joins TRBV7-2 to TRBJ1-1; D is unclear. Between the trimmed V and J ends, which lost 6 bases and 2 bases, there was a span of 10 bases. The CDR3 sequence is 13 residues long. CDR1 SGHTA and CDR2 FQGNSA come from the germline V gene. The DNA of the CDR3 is TGTGCCAGCAGAACTACAGCTAACACTGAAGCTTTCTTT. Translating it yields CASRTTANTEAFF.

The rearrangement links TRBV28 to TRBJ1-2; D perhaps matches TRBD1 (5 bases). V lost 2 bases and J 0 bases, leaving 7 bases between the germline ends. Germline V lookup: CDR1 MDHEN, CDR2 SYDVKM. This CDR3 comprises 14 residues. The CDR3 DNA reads TGTGCCAGCAGTTTACAGACAGCTAACTATGGCTACACCTTC. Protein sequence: CASSLQTANYGYTF.

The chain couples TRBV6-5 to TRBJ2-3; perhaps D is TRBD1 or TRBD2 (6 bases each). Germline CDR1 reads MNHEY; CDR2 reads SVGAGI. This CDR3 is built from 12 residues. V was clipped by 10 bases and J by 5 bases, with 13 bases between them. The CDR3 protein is CAIWGAGDTQYF. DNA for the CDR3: TGTGCCATCTGGGGGGCTGGAGATACGCAGTATTTT.

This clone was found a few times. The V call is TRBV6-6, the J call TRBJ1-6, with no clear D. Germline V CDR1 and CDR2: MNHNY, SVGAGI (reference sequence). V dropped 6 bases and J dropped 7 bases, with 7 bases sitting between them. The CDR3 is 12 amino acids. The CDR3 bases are TGTGCCAGCAGACTTACCAATTCACCCCTCCACTTT. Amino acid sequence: CASRLTNSPLHF.